Shown below are 19 T cell receptor beta chains from a single sample sequenced in a study of blood T cell repertoires in COVID-19 (dated by TCRdb to about 2020). Libraries were prepared through the immunoSEQ multiplex PCR assay. The clones in this table, taken by TCRdb from immuneACCESS, are in-frame only. Not every clone is retained; where verified, under half of the shortfall comes from an unresolved V gene, and the cause of the rest is unknown. The sample records more than 140,000 clones, around nine tenths of which are singletons. The ten biggest clones cover more than 1.5% of the sample. Sequenced input: peripheral blood. All receptors derive from a woman in her sixties with acute or convalescent COVID-19.

The chain has TRBV5-4 and TRBJ1-3; no definite D call. CDR3 length equals 13 residues. Germline V lookup: CDR1 SGHNT, CDR2 YYREEE (reference sequence). V was trimmed by 4 bases and J by 4 bases, leaving 9 bases between them. CDR3 in DNA: TGTGCCAGCAGCCCCCCGGGGGGAAACACCATATATTTT. Its translation: CASSPPGGNTIYF.

J is TRBJ2-1 and V is TRBV5-1; 10 nucleotides align to TRBD2. Unmatched junction bases numbered 5, after V lost 0 bases and J lost 2 bases. This CDR3 is built from 17 residues. The V gene's germline CDR1 is SGHRS and CDR2 YFSETQ. The CDR3 DNA follows: TGCGCCAGCAGCTTGGTGCTAGCGGGGGCCACCTACAATGAGCAGTTCTTC. Protein sequence: CASSLVLAGATYNEQFF.

The V and J genes are TRBV27 and TRBJ1-5; D possibly corresponds to TRBD1 (6 bases). V was pared by 5 bases and J by 4 bases, with 12 bases between. From germline, CDR1 is MNHEY and CDR2 SMNVEV (reference sequence). This CDR3 comprises 14 residues. The CDR3 nucleotides are TGTGCCAGCAGTCGAGGACAGACTAATCAGCCCCAGCATTTT. The encoded protein is CASSRGQTNQPQHF.

This chain connects TRBV11-3 to TRBJ2-2; TRBD1 agrees at 10 bases. Germline loops: CDR1 SGHNT, CDR2 YENEEA. CDR3 length equals 14 residues. Unmatched junction bases numbered 3, after V lost 5 bases and J lost 6 bases. CDR3 nucleotide sequence: TGTGCCAGCAGCCATGGACAGGGGGCCGGGGAGCTGTTTTTT. Translation: CASSHGQGAGELFF.

The chain joins TRBV6-5 to TRBJ1-1; 8 bases align to TRBD1. The CDR3 is 16 residues long. Unmatched junction bases numbered 5, after V lost 1 base and J lost 1 base. Germline CDR1 is MNHEY and CDR2 is SVGAGI. CDR3: CASSYFLDRGNTEAFF. CDR3 bases: TGTGCCAGCAGTTACTTCTTAGACAGGGGGAACACTGAAGCTTTCTTT.

This rearrangement joins TRBV11-2 to TRBJ2-1, with D possibly matching TRBD2 (6 bases). Trimming took 0 bases from V and 1 from J, leaving 10 bases between them. The CDR3 is 16 residues long. Germline V gives CDR1 SGHAT, CDR2 FQNNGV. The CDR3 coding sequence is TGTGCCAGCAGCTTAGATATGGGGGGATCCTACAATGAGCAGTTCTTC. This encodes CASSLDMGGSYNEQFF. The full variable domain, rest sourced from reference TRBV11-2 and TRBJ2-1, is EAGVAQSPRYKIIEKRQSVAFWCNPISGHATLYWYQQILGQGPKLLIQFQNNGVVDDSQLPKDRFSAERLKGVDSTLKIQPAKLEDSAVYLCASSLDMGGSYNEQFFGPGTRLTVL.

The CDR3 is CASRRENRGPYEQYF. CDR3 bases: TGTGCCAGCAGGCGTGAAAACAGGGGGCCTTACGAGCAGTACTTC. The rearrangement joins TRBV6-5 to TRBJ2-7, with 9 nucleotides matching TRBD1. V lost 6 bases to trimming and J lost 4 bases; unmatched junction nucleotides: 10. CDR1 and CDR2 (germline): MNHEY, SVGAGI. CDR3 length equals 15 residues.

The genes are TRBV25-1 and TRBJ2-3; 10 bases align to TRBD2. Germline lookup yields CDR1 MGHDK and CDR2 SYGVNS. The CDR3 is 16 amino acids. V shed 3 bases, J shed 5 bases, and the junction held 8 bases outside the gene matches. The CDR3 region has the DNA TGTGCCAGCAGTGACTCCAGCGGGGGGGCCGAAGATACGCAGTATTTT. Translation: CASSDSSGGAEDTQYF.

This rearrangement joins TRBV5-1 to TRBJ1-2; 8 bases match TRBD1. The CDR3 covers 14 residues. The trim removed 4 bases at V and 1 base at J, leaving 3 bases unmatched. Germline lookup yields CDR1 SGHRS and CDR2 YFSETQ. CDR3 in DNA: TGCGCCAGCAGCGCCGGACAGGGTAACTATGGCTACACCTTC. Its protein product is CASSAGQGNYGYTF.

The chain is built from TRBV6-2 or TRBV6-3 and TRBJ2-1, with 12 bases aligning to TRBD1. With V trimmed by 0 bases and J by 4 bases, 1 base remained unmatched. The CDR3 length is 16 residues. Germline V gives CDR1 MNHEY, CDR2 SVGEGT. The CDR3 sequence: CASSYSGQGAYNEQFF. The CDR3 coding sequence is TGTGCCAGCAGTTACTCGGGACAGGGGGCTTACAATGAGCAGTTCTTC.

The chain's CDR3 is CASSYYNYEQYF. Written as DNA, the CDR3 is TGTGCCAGCAGTTACTATAACTACGAGCAGTACTTC. The J gene is TRBJ2-7, the V gene TRBV6-2 or TRBV6-3, with D unclear. The V end was cut by 1 base, the J end by 3 bases, with 4 bases between. CDR1 is MNHEY and CDR2 is SVGEGT in the germline V gene. The length of the CDR3 is 12 residues.

The chain recombines TRBV19 with TRBJ1-5, with no clear D. CDR3 length: 16 residues. Germline V gene sequence: CDR1 LNHDA, CDR2 SQIVND (reference sequence). The V end was cut by 0 bases, the J end by 2 bases, with 11 bases between. This CDR3 is CASSIEAGLGNQPQHF. The CDR3 coding sequence is TGTGCCAGTAGTATAGAGGCGGGCTTGGGCAATCAGCCCCAGCATTTT. Based on the CDR3 plus reference TRBV19 and TRBJ1-5, the full variable domain is DGGITQSPKYLFRKEGQNVTLSCEQNLNHDAMYWYRQDPGQGLRLIYYSQIVNDFQKGDIAEGYSVSREKKESFPLTVTSAQKNPTAFYLCASSIEAGLGNQPQHFGDGTRLSIL.

The rearrangement uses TRBV30 and TRBJ1-1; TRBD1 matches 7 bases. In germline, CDR1 is GTSNPN, CDR2 SVGIG (reference sequence). This CDR3 comprises 15 residues. J was trimmed by 5 bases and V by 7 bases; bases with no gene match: 16. CDR3: CASRDRLRRRTEAFF. Written as DNA, the CDR3 is TGTGCCTCTCGGGACAGACTCAGACGACGGACTGAAGCTTTCTTT.

The chain joins TRBV7-3 to TRBJ2-3; perhaps TRBD1 as D (6 bases). The CDR3 length is 14 residues. The germline V gene encodes CDR1 SGHTA and CDR2 FQGTGA. V lost 4 bases, J lost 5 bases, and 13 bases lay in between. The CDR3 nucleotides are TGTGCCAGCAGCTCAGGACAGCAGGGAGATACGCAGTATTTT. It is translated as CASSSGQQGDTQYF.

Regarding this clone: At one of its ends the junction is not consistent with the germline gene, which may arise from a read error. The chain uses TRBV2 and TRBJ1-5, with D possibly TRBD1 on 5 matching bases. The CDR3 runs to 12 residues. CDR1 and CDR2 (germline): SNHLY, FYNNEI. The CDR3 reads CASSEGTRPPHF. CDR3 nucleotides: TGTGCCAGCAGTGAAGGGACAAGGCCCCCGCATTTT.

The CDR3 sequence: CASSAGGHARNEKLFF. Here the CDR3 DNA reads TGCGCCAGCAGCGCGGGGGGACACGCCCGAAATGAAAAACTGTTTTTT. The chain has TRBV4-1 and TRBJ1-4, with D possibly being TRBD1 (6 bases). This CDR3 contains 16 residues. Germline V lookup: CDR1 MGHRA, CDR2 YSYEKL. The V and J ends lost 5 bases and 5 bases respectively, with 18 bases between them.

The chain uses TRBV5-1 and TRBJ2-5; D might be TRBD1 (5 bases). Trimming cost V 2 bases and J 1 base, with 15 bases left between them. The CDR3 spans 16 residues. Looked up from germline, CDR1 is SGHRS and CDR2 is YFSETQ. CDR3 nucleotides: TGCGCCAGCAGCTTATACCCAGGGCTGACCCAAGAGACCCAGTACTTC. Amino acids: CASSLYPGLTQETQYF.

This clone was detected only a few times. The CDR3 nucleotides are TGTGCCATCAGTGGTAAAGCTGAAAAACTGTTTTTT. Residues: CAISGKAEKLFF. J is TRBJ1-4 and V is TRBV10-3, with D uncertain. From germline, CDR1 is ENHRY and CDR2 SYGVKD. The CDR3 has 12 amino acids. V dropped 4 bases and J dropped 7 bases, with 7 bases sitting between them.

The rearrangement uses TRBV9 and TRBJ2-7, with D perhaps matching TRBD1 (6 bases). CDR1 is SGDLS and CDR2 is YYNGEE in the germline V gene. Trimming cost V 0 bases and J 5 bases, with 12 bases left between them. The CDR3 sequence is 14 residues long. CDR3 residues: CASSVVGQGNEQYF. The DNA for the CDR3 is TGTGCCAGCAGCGTAGTGGGGCAGGGGAACGAGCAGTACTTC.